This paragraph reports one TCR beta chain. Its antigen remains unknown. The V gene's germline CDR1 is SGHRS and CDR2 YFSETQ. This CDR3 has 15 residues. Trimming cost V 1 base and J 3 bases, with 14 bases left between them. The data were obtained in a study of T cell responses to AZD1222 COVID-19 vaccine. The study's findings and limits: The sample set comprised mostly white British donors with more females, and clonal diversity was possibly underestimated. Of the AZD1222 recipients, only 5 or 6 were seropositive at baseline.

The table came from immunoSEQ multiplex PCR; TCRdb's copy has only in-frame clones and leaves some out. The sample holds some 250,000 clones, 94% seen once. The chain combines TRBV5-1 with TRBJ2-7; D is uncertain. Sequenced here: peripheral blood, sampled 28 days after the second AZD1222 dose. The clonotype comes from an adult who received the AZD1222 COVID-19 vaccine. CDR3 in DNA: TGCGCCAGCAGCTTGCAGTCCCCCAAGGGCTACGAGCAGTACTTC. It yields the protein CASSLQSPKGYEQYF. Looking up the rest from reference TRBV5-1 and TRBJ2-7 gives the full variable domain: KAGVTQTPRYLIKTRGQQVTLSCSPISGHRSVSWYQQTPGQGLQFLFEYFSETQRNKGNFPGRFSGRQFSNSRSEMNVSTLELGDSALYLCASSLQSPKGYEQYFGPGTRLTVT.